What follows are 11 T cell receptor beta chains derived from one specimen sequenced in a study of beta chain features in type 1 diabetes. The whole isolated RNA underwent reverse transcription, so sequencing captured expressed TCRB transcripts. TCRdb keeps only in-frame clones here, not all; method: immunoSEQ multiplex PCR. The sample includes tens of thousands of clones, roughly three fifths of them seen just once. The source material was Tregs from blood. Source of these receptors: a young woman in good health.

This sequence joins TRBV7-9 and TRBJ2-5; D is perhaps TRBD1 (6 bases). V gave up 2 bases and J gave up 1 base, with 11 bases separating them. The CDR3 spans 15 residues. The germline CDR1 and CDR2 sequences are SEHNR and FQNEAQ (reference sequence). In DNA, the CDR3 is TGTGCCAGCAGCTTAATCGGGACACTCCAAGAGACCCAGTACTTC. Translated, it gives CASSLIGTLQETQYF.

The sample holds a few counts of this clone. The chain uses TRBV2 and TRBJ1-5; TRBD1 matches 7 bases. Germline CDR1 is SNHLY and CDR2 is FYNNEI. J was trimmed by 6 bases and V by 4 bases; bases with no gene match: 3. This CDR3 has 13 residues. The CDR3 region has the DNA TGTGCCAGCAGTGGACAGGGTGTTCAGCCCCAGCATTTT. Protein sequence: CASSGQGVQPQHF.

The genes are TRBV4-2 and TRBJ2-7; 8 nucleotides line up with TRBD1. CDR1 is LGHNA, CDR2 YNFKEQ, per germline. Unmatched junction bases numbered 8, after V lost 0 bases and J lost 7 bases. The CDR3 consists of 15 residues. The chain's CDR3 is CASSQEGTGQQEQYF. In DNA, the CDR3 is TGTGCCAGCAGCCAAGAAGGGACAGGCCAACAGGAGCAGTACTTC.

A few counts support this clone. The chain joins TRBV4-1 to TRBJ2-3; 7 nucleotides agree with TRBD2. CDR3 length: 14 amino acids. Per the germline V gene, CDR1 is MGHRA and CDR2 is YSYEKL. V gave up 4 bases and J gave up 4 bases; unmatched junction bases: 5. DNA for the CDR3: TGCGCCAGCAGCCCCTGGGGGGGGGCAGATACGCAGTATTTT. Amino acid sequence: CASSPWGGADTQYF.

The rearrangement links TRBV6-6 to TRBJ2-7; D is unresolved. There are 11 residues in the CDR3. The V end lost 2 bases, the J end lost 6 bases, and 5 bases lay between the germline ends. Germline V gene data show CDR1 as MNHNY and CDR2 as SVGAGI (reference sequence). This CDR3 reads CASSYGREQYF. The CDR3 nucleotides are TGTGCCAGCAGTTACGGCCGCGAGCAGTACTTC.

The rearrangement uses TRBV5-1 and TRBJ2-2, with 8 nucleotides matching TRBD1. Trimming took 0 bases from V and 4 from J; bases not matched to a gene: 2. CDR3 length: 15 residues. Germline CDR1 and CDR2: SGHRS and YFSETQ. The CDR3 protein is CASSLGQGTTGELFF. In DNA, the CDR3 is TGCGCCAGCAGCTTGGGACAGGGGACCACCGGGGAGCTGTTTTTT.

The V gene is TRBV6-6, the J gene TRBJ2-6, with D maybe TRBD1 (5 bases). The CDR3 loop spans 15 amino acids. Germline V gene data show CDR1 as MNHNY and CDR2 as SVGAGI (reference sequence). Trimming pared 4 bases from V and 2 bases from J, leaving 9 bases between. This CDR3 is CASSSSGTGANVLTF. The CDR3 DNA sequence: TGTGCCAGCAGTTCTTCAGGGACTGGGGCCAACGTCCTGACTTTC.

This clone was picked up a small number of times. The chain employs TRBV5-1 and TRBJ1-5, with D perhaps TRBD1 (5 bases). Trimming left V 1 base short and J 7 bases short, with 12 bases between. Germline V gene data show CDR1 as SGHRS and CDR2 as YFSETQ. The length of the CDR3 is 14 residues. CDR3 coding DNA: TGCGCCAGCAGCTTGACAGGAGAAAGGCAGCCCCAGCATTTT. As protein: CASSLTGERQPQHF.

The chain employs TRBV10-3 and TRBJ1-2; D possibly corresponds to TRBD1 (6 bases). The ends were cut back, 7 bases at V and 1 base at J, with 13 bases in the middle. The CDR3 has 14 amino acids. The germline CDR1 and CDR2 sequences are ENHRY and SYGVKD. In nucleotides, the CDR3 is TGTGCCATCAAGGGTGGGACATATAACTATGGCTACACCTTC. Translating gives CAIKGGTYNYGYTF.

The chain couples TRBV18 to TRBJ2-5; 9 bases are a match to TRBD1. The DNA end is more similar to TRBJ2-7, so the J call may be wrong. The CDR3 runs to 14 residues. The V gene's germline CDR1 is KGHSH and CDR2 LQKENI. The CDR3 reads CASSPWTGDYEQYF. CDR3 nucleotides: TGTGCCAGCTCACCGTGGACAGGGGACTACGAGCAGTACTTC.

A remark on this clone: Germline is not matched at one junction end, which may reflect a read error. This chain links TRBV25-1 with TRBJ2-6; D might be TRBD1 or TRBD2, each matching 5 bases. Germline CDR1 reads MGHDK; CDR2 reads SYGVNS. The CDR3 totals 14 residues. The CDR3 DNA sequence: TGTGCCAGCGGTGAGGGATCTGGGGCAAACGTCCTGACTTTC. Its protein is CASGEGSGANVLTF.